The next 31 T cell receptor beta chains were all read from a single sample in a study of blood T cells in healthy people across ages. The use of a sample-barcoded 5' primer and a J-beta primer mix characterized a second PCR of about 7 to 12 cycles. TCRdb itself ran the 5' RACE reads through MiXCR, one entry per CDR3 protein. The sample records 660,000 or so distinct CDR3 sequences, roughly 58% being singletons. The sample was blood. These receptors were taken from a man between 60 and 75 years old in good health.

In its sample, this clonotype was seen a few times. This chain's CDR3 is CASSPRTLDEQYF. CDR3 DNA sequence: TGTGCCAGCAGTCCCCGGACGTTAGACGAGCAGTACTTC. The chain couples TRBV6-5 to TRBJ2-7; D is unresolved. V was pared by 5 bases and J by 5 bases, with 13 bases between. CDR1 and CDR2 (germline): MNHEY, SVGAGI. CDR3 length: 13 amino acids.

The CDR3 nucleotides read TGTGCCAGCTATGGGGGGGAGAGTTCCCGCTACGAGCAGTACTTC. Protein sequence: CASYGGESSRYEQYF. The rearrangement uses TRBV6-6 and TRBJ2-7, with TRBD2 matching over 7 bases. Per germline, CDR1 MNHNY and CDR2 SVGAGI (reference sequence). The CDR3 extends over 15 amino acids. The junction had 13 bases not matched to a gene; V was cut back by 8 bases and J by 3 bases.

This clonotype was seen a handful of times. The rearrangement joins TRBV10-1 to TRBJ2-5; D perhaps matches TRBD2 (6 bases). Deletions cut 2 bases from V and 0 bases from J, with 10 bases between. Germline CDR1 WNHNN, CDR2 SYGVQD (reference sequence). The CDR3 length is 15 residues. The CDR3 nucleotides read TGCGCCAGCAGTGAGAGGCTAGCGTACCAAGAGACCCAGTACTTC. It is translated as CASSERLAYQETQYF.

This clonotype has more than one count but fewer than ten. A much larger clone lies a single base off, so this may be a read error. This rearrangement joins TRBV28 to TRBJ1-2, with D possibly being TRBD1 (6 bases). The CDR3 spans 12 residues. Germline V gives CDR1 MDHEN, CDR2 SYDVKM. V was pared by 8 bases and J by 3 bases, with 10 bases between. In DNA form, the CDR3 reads TGTGCCAGCGGGAAGGGGGACTATGGCTACACCTTC. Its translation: CASGKGDYGYTF.

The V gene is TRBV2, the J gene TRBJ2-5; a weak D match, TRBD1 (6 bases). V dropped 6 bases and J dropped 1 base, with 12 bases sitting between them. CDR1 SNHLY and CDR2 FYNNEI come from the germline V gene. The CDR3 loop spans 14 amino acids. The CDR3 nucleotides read TGTGCCAGCAGGTACAGGGTAACCCAAGAGACCCAGTACTTC. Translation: CASRYRVTQETQYF.

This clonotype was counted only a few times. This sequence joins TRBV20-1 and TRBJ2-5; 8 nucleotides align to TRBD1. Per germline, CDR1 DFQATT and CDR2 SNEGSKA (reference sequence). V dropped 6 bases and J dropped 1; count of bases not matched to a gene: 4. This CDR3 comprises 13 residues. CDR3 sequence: CSAGQGAQETQYF. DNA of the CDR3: TGCAGTGCCGGTCAGGGGGCCCAAGAGACCCAGTACTTC.

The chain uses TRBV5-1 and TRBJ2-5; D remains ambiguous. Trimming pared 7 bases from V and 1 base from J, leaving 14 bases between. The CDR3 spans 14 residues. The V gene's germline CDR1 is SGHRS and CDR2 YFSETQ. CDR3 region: CASRRGPIQETQYF. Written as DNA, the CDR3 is TGCGCCAGCCGCCGCGGCCCGATCCAAGAGACCCAGTACTTC.

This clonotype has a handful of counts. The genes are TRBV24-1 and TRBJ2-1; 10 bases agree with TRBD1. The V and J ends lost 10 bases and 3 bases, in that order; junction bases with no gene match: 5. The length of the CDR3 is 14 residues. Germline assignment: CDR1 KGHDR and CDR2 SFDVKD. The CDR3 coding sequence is TGTGCCACTGGACAGGGGGGAGGCTACAATGAGCAGTTCTTC. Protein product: CATGQGGGYNEQFF.

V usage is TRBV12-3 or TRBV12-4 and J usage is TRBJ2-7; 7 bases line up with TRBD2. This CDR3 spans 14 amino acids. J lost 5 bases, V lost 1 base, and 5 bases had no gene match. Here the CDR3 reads CASSLESGAHEQYF. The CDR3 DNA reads TGTGCCAGCAGTTTAGAGAGCGGGGCCCACGAGCAGTACTTC.

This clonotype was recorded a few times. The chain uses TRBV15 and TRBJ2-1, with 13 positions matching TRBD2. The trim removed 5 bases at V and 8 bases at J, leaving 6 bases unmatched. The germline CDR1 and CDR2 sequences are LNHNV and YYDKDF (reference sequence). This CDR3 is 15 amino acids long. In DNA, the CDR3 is TGTGCCACCAGCCGCCGGACTAGCGGGGGTCATGAGCAGTTCTTC. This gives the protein CATSRRTSGGHEQFF. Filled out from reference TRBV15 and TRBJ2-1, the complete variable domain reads DAMVIQNPRYQVTQFGKPVTLSCSQTLNHNVMYWYQQKSSQAPKLLFHYYDKDFNNEADTPDNFQSRRPNTSFCFLDIRSPGLGDTAMYLCATSRRTSGGHEQFFGPGTRLTVL.

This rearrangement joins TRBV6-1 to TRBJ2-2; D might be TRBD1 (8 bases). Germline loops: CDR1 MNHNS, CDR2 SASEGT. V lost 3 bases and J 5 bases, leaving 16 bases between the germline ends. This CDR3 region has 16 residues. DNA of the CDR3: TGTGCCAGCAGTGATCAAGGACAGGGACTAACCGGGGAGCTGTTTTTT. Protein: CASSDQGQGLTGELFF.

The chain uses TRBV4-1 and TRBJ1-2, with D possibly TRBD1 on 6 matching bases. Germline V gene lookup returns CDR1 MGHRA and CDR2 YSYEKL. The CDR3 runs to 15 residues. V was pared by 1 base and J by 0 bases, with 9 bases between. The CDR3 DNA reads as TGCGCCAGCAGCCAAGGGACAGTATCTAACTATGGCTACACCTTC. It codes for CASSQGTVSNYGYTF.

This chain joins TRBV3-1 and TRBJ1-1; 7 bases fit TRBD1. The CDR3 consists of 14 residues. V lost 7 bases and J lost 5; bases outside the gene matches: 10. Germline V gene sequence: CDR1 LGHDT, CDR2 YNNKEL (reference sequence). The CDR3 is CASTPQGRWTEAFF. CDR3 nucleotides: TGTGCCAGCACCCCACAGGGGAGGTGGACTGAAGCTTTCTTT.

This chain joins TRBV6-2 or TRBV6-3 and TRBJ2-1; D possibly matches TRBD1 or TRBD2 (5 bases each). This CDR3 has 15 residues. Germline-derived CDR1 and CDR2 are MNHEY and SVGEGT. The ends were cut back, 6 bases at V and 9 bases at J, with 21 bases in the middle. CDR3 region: CASRHSVWGGGEQFF. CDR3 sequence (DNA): TGTGCCAGCAGGCATTCAGTTTGGGGTGGGGGTGAGCAGTTCTTC.

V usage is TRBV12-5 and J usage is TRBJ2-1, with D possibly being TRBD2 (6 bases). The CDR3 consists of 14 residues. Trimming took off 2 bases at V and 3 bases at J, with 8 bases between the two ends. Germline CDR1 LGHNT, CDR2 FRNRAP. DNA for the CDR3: TGTGCTAGTGGTTTGAACGGGGGCTACAATGAGCAGTTCTTC. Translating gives CASGLNGGYNEQFF.

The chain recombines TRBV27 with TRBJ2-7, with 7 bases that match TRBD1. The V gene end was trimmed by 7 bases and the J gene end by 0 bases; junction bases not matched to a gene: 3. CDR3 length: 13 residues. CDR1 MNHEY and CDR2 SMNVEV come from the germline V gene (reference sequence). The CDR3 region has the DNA TGTGCCAGCAACAGGGGCCCCTCCTACGAGCAGTACTTC. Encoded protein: CASNRGPSYEQYF.

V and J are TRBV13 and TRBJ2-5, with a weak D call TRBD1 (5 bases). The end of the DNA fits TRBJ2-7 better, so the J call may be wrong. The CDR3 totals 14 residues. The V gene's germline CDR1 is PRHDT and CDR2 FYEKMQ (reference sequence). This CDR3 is CASSFQGARNEQYF. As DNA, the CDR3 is TGTGCCAGCAGCTTCCAGGGCGCCAGAAACGAGCAGTACTTC.

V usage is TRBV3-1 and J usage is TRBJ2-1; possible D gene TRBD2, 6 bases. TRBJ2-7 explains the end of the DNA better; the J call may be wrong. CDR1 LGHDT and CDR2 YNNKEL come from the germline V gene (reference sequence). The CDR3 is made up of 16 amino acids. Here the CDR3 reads CASSPPLASSYNEQYF. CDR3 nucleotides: TGTGCCAGCAGCCCCCCCCTAGCGAGCTCCTACAATGAGCAGTACTTC.

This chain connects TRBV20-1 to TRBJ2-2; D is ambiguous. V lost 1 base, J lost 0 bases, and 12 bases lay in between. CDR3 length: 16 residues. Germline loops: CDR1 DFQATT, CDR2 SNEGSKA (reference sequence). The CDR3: CSARGSSNSNTGELFF. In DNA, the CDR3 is TGCAGTGCTAGAGGGTCGTCCAACTCGAACACCGGGGAGCTGTTTTTT.

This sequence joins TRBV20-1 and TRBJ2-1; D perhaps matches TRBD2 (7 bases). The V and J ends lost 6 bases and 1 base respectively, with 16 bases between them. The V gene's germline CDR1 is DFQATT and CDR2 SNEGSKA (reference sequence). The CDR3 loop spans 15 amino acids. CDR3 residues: CSARGGARSYNEQFF. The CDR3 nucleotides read TGCAGTGCCCGAGGGGGGGCTCGGTCCTACAATGAGCAGTTCTTC.

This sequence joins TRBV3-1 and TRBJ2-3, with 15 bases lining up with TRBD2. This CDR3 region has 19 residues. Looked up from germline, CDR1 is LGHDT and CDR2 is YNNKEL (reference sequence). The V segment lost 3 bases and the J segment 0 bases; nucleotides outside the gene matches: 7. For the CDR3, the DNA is TGTGCCAGCAGCCAGGAAGGACTAGCGGGGGGGCCTAGCACAGATACGCAGTATTTT. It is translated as CASSQEGLAGGPSTDTQYF.

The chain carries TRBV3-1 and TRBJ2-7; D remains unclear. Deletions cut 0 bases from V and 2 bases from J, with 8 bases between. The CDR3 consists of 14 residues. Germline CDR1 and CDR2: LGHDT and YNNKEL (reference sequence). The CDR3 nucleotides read TGTGCCAGCAGCCAAGACGCAGTGACCTACGAGCAGTACTTC. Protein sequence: CASSQDAVTYEQYF.

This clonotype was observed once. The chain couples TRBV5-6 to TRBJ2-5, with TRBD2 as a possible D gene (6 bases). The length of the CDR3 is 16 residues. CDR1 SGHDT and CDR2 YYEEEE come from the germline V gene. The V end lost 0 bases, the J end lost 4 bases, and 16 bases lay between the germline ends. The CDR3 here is CASSLELRGKGETQYF. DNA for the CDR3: TGTGCCAGCAGCTTGGAGTTGCGGGGTAAGGGAGAGACCCAGTACTTC.

CDR3 sequence reads: CASARAVPDTDTQYF. Written as DNA, the CDR3 is TGCGCCAGCGCGAGAGCTGTCCCCGATACAGATACGCAGTATTTT. The chain recombines TRBV5-1 with TRBJ2-3; no clear D gene. The CDR3 runs 15 residues. Trimming left V 7 bases short and J 3 bases short, with 18 bases between. The germline V gene encodes CDR1 SGHRS and CDR2 YFSETQ.

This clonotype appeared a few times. In nucleotides, the CDR3 is TGTGCCAGCAGCACGGACAGGGGTCCCGGAGAGACCCAGTACTTC. Translated, it gives CASSTDRGPGETQYF. This chain connects TRBV28 to TRBJ2-5; 9 bases match TRBD1. Germline V gene sequence: CDR1 MDHEN, CDR2 SYDVKM. Trimming at V came to 6 bases and at J to 4 bases, leaving 9 bases not matched to a gene. This CDR3 region has 15 residues.

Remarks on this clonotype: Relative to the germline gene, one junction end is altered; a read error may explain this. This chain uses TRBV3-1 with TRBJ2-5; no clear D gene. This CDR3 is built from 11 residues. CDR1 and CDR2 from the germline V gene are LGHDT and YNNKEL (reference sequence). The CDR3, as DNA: TGTGCCAGCGGATTGCGAGAGACCCGGTACTTC. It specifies CASGLRETRYF.

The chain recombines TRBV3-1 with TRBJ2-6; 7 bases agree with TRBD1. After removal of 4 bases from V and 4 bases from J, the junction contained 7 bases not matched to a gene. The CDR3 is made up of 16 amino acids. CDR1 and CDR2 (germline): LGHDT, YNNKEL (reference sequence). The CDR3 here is CASSPTGMAGANVLTF. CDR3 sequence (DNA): TGTGCCAGCAGCCCGACAGGGATGGCCGGGGCCAACGTCCTGACTTTC. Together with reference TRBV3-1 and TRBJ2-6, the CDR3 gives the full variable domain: DTAVSQTPKYLVTQMGNDKSIKCEQNLGHDTMYWYKQDSKKFLKIMFSYNNKELIINETVPNRFSPKSPDKAHLNLHINSLELGDSAVYFCASSPTGMAGANVLTFGAGSRLTVL.

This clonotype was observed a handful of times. CDR3: CAISEGPVWNYGYTF. The CDR3 DNA is TGTGCCATCAGTGAGGGGCCGGTTTGGAACTATGGCTACACCTTC. The chain joins TRBV10-3 to TRBJ1-2; no firm D call. Germline V gives CDR1 ENHRY, CDR2 SYGVKD. V lost 2 bases, J lost 2 bases, and 12 bases lay in between. CDR3 length equals 15 residues.

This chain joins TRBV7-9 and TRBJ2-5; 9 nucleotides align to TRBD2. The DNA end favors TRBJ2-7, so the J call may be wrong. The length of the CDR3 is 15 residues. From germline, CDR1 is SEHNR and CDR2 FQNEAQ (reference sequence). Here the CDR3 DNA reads TGTGCCAGCAGCCTAGGGAGCGGGGGGATTAACGAGCAGTACTTC. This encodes CASSLGSGGINEQYF.

The CDR3 sequence is CASSTSPTDTQYF. CDR3 in DNA: TGTGCCAGTTCGACTTCCCCCACAGATACGCAGTATTTT. This rearrangement joins TRBV19 to TRBJ2-3, with D hard to call. Trimming pared 8 bases from V and 2 bases from J, leaving 11 bases between. Germline V gene lookup returns CDR1 LNHDA and CDR2 SQIVND (reference sequence). The CDR3 covers 13 residues.

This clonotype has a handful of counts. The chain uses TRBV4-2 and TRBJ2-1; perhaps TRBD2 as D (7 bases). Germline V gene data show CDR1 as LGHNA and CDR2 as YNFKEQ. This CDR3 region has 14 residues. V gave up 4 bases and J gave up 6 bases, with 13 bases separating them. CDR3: CASSPGGRVNEQFF. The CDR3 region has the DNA TGTGCCAGCAGCCCCGGGGGGCGAGTCAATGAGCAGTTCTTC.